This record looks at one TCR beta chain sequence and its context. The count of this clone is one. The target of this receptor is not known. Per-nucleotide qualities are absent, and no much larger clonotype sits a single base away. There are 14 amino acids in the CDR3, from cysteine to phenylalanine inclusive. Only the CDR3 DNA is retained, 42 bases long and in frame from the first base. V loses 5 bases at its end and J loses 0 bases; junction bases beyond the gene matches: 3. As encoded in the germline V gene (reference sequence), CDR1 is MNHEY while CDR2 is SMNVEV. The immunoSEQ Assay, a bias-controlled multiplex PCR, was used to amplify TCRbeta CDR3 regions from genomic DNA. The authors processed their data as follows. The number of nucleated cells in each sample was estimated by amplification of reference gene primers within the assay. To quantify the absolute abundance of each unique TCRbeta CDR3 rearrangement, sequence reads were collapsed and filtered. For each sample, productive Simpson clonality was calculated as the square root of Simpson's diversity index over productive rearrangements. Imported from immuneACCESS, the table was reduced by TCRdb to in-frame sequences with V and J called. These copies leave out some clones; in studies compared against another copy, an unresolved V gene accounts for under half, and the cause of the remainder is not known. The DNA gave D and trimming, while V, J and clone size come from that table. The sample records 120,000 to 150,000 clones, about four fifths of which are singletons. 4.5% to 6% of the sample lies in the top ten.

In the prospective study, participants were roughly 18 to 90 years old, resided in about two dozen geographic areas of the United States, and were enrolled through a virtual design. Cohort assignment in the prospective study relied on participant-reported clinical history from a screening survey and a study questionnaire. Each participant in the prospective study had whole blood, serum and a nasopharyngeal or oropharyngeal swab collected by mobile phlebotomists. Participants in the prospective study had the option to provide additional blood draws and questionnaires over a 2-month period. Before DNA extraction, blood samples from the prospective study were shipped at room temperature or frozen. The data were obtained in a study of blood T cell repertoires in COVID-19 (dated by TCRdb to about 2020). Notes on the research overall: The collaborator samples originated in the United States, Italy and Spain and spanned the acute and convalescent phases of COVID-19. The material from the prospective study consisted of cDNA or gDNA derived from T cells, B-cell-depleted T cells, or PBMCs. Deeply sampled blood TCRbeta repertoires from subjects exposed to, actively infected with, or recovered from COVID-19 were included in the dataset. The repertoires were released in a freely available public database intended as a resource for research on the immune response to SARS-CoV-2. Samples came from the ongoing ImmuneRACE study (first 160 participants) plus 1,254 subjects from 6 global collaborators. A de-identified subject ID, COVID-19 status, age in years and sex were almost always included in the sample metadata. Where available, HLA class I and class II types were obtained from metadata supplied by the sample provider rather than from assay-based typing.

General study outcomes and caveats: The amount of clinical and demographic metadata varied by source and participant and was provided uncurated.

Sequenced material: PBMCs or T cells enriched from blood (not recorded which). This chain is built from TRBV27 and TRBJ2-7; TRBD1 lines up with 8 middle nucleotides. The origin of this receptor is a man aged 35-49 years with acute COVID-19. The CDR3 protein: CASSTGQDSYEQYF. In nucleotide form, the sequence is TGTGCCAGCAGTACGGGACAGGACTCCTACGAGCAGTACTTC.